A selection of T cell receptor beta chains follows, all from one sample in a study of lymphopenia after photon versus proton radiotherapy. The method was immunoSEQ multiplex PCR; TCRdb's version includes in-frame clones alone and lacks a portion of them. The data hold 65,000 or so clones, with roughly 90% observed a single time. This material consisted of peripheral blood, taken from a patient treated with proton-based radiotherapy. Every receptor here comes from a man older than 75 with esophageal cancer. Each CDR3 is given with its conserved first and last residue. Fields, in order: clone size, J gene, D gene, V gene, CDR3 protein, CDR3 DNA. A D gene is named only where the DNA matches it firmly. Clone size is not always given. Where it is, it says once, few, many or a class for expanded clones.

- | TRBJ2-2 | - | TRBV7-2 | CASSPLTGELFF | TGTGCCAGCAGCCCTCTCACCGGGGAGCTGTTTTTT
- | TRBJ1-1 | - | TRBV27 | CASSLTGNTEAFF | TGTGCCAGCAGTTTGACAGGGAACACTGAAGCTTTCTTT
- | TRBJ2-1 | - | TRBV7-9 | CASSPGRSSYNEQFF | TGTGCCAGCAGCCCCGGACGCAGCTCCTACAATGAGCAGTTCTTC
few | TRBJ1-1 | - | TRBV5-1 | CASSLGGSLNTEAFF | TGCGCCAGCAGCTTGGGGGGCAGCCTGAACACTGAAGCTTTCTTT
- | TRBJ2-4 | - | TRBV6-5 | CASSYPGTRQDIQYF | TGTGCCAGCAGTTACCCCGGGACGCGCCAGGACATTCAGTACTTC
- | TRBJ2-7 | - | TRBV5-5 | CASSLLQGYEQYF | TGTGCCAGCAGCTTACTACAGGGTTACGAGCAGTACTTC
- | TRBJ2-4 | - | TRBV7-9 | CASSLAKMQEWIPKNIQYF | TGTGCCAGCAGCTTAGCGAAGATGCAGGAATGGATACCCAAAAACATTCAGTACTTC
- | TRBJ1-1 | - | TRBV5-1 | CASSLDAGRDTEAFF | TGCGCCAGCAGCTTGGACGCGGGGCGAGACACTGAAGCTTTCTTT
- | TRBJ2-7 | - | TRBV9 | CASSVDAVARHEQYF | TGTGCCAGCAGCGTAGATGCCGTGGCGCGGCACGAGCAGTACTTC
- | TRBJ1-2 | TRBD1 | TRBV15 | CATSTRQGASRGYTF | TGTGCCACCAGCACCCGACAGGGGGCAAGCCGGGGCTACACCTTC
- | TRBJ2-5 | - | TRBV9 | CASSTTGIQETQYF | TGTGCCAGCAGCACTACAGGGATACAAGAGACCCAGTACTTC
- | TRBJ2-7 | - | TRBV7-2 | CASSLAPGDVYEQYF | TGTGCCAGCAGCTTAGCGCCGGGGGATGTCTACGAGCAGTACTTC
- | TRBJ1-2 | - | TRBV6-5 | CASSYSQARGYGYTF | TGTGCCAGCAGTTACTCCCAGGCACGAGGCTATGGCTACACCTTC
- | TRBJ1-3 | - | TRBV9 | CASRRSLTAGNTIYF | TGTGCCAGCAGACGTAGTTTGACCGCTGGAAACACCATATATTTT
- | TRBJ2-7 | TRBD2 | TRBV7-2 | CANKAGTSGLSDSYEQYF | TGTGCCAATAAAGCCGGGACTAGCGGGTTGTCAGACTCCTACGAGCAGTACTTC
many | TRBJ2-3 | TRBD2 | TRBV19 | CASSPPGLAGRTQYF | TGTGCCAGTAGCCCCCCGGGACTAGCGGGACGTACGCAGTATTTT
- | TRBJ2-1 | TRBD2 | TRBV9 | CASSVGTSGGYNEQFF | TGTGCCAGCAGCGTCGGGACTAGCGGGGGCTACAATGAGCAGTTCTTC
- | TRBJ2-7 | TRBD2 | TRBV6-6 | CASTLAGGAYEQYF | TGTGCCAGCACTTTAGCGGGAGGGGCCTACGAGCAGTACTTC
- | TRBJ2-2 | - | TRBV29-1 | CSGWTAGELFF | TGCAGCGGATGGACAGCCGGGGAGCTGTTTTTT
- | TRBJ2-3 | TRBD2 | TRBV9 | CASSVARTSVSDTQYF | TGTGCCAGCAGCGTAGCTCGGACTAGCGTGTCAGATACGCAGTATTTT
- | TRBJ1-4 | - | TRBV6-1 | CASSASPRVTNEKLFF | TGTGCCAGCAGTGCAAGTCCTAGGGTGACTAATGAAAAACTGTTTTTT
- | TRBJ2-7 | TRBD1 | TRBV29-1 | CSVGQGEAWSEQYF | TGCAGCGTGGGACAGGGGGAAGCGTGGAGCGAGCAGTACTTC
- | TRBJ2-2 | TRBD1 | TRBV9 | CASSVGQGGTGELFF | TGTGCCAGCAGCGTAGGACAGGGCGGGACCGGGGAGCTGTTTTTT
- | TRBJ2-3 | - | TRBV18 | CASSRTTETFTDTQYF | TGTGCCAGCTCACGGACTACCGAGACATTCACAGATACGCAGTATTTT
- | TRBJ1-2 | - | TRBV19 | CASSIVGGVEIYGYTF | TGTGCCAGTAGTATAGTCGGAGGGGTCGAAATCTATGGCTACACCTTC
- | TRBJ2-3 | TRBD1 | TRBV7-2 | CASSLRQGEDTQYF | TGTGCCAGCAGCTTAAGGCAGGGGGAAGATACGCAGTATTTT
- | TRBJ2-1 | TRBD2 | TRBV7-2 | CASSFSGISGGARQFF | TGTGCCAGCAGCTTCTCGGGAATTAGCGGGGGGGCGCGGCAGTTCTTC
once | TRBJ1-1 | - | TRBV21-1 | CASSTERTEAFF | TGTGCCAGCAGCACGGAGAGGACTGAAGCTTTCTTT
- | TRBJ1-3 | TRBD1 | TRBV19 | CASGKPGQGTGNTIYF | TGTGCCAGTGGGAAGCCGGGACAGGGGACTGGAAACACCATATATTTT
- | TRBJ1-6 | TRBD1 | TRBV7-9 | CASSSGDSYNSPLHF | TGTGCCAGCAGCTCAGGGGACAGCTATAATTCACCCCTCCACTTT
- | TRBJ2-7 | - | TRBV4-3 | CASSQDAGFEQYF | TGCGCCAGCAGCCAAGATGCGGGTTTCGAGCAGTACTTC
- | TRBJ2-7 | - | TRBV7-2 | CASRTVGSEQYF | TGTGCCAGTAGGACGGTCGGCAGCGAGCAGTACTTC
few | TRBJ1-2 | - | TRBV10-3 | CAISEGTSNYGYTF | TGTGCCATCAGTGAGGGGACCTCTAACTATGGCTACACCTTC
- | TRBJ2-3 | - | TRBV7-2 | CASSLMLGTDTQYF | TGTGCCAGCAGCTTGATGCTAGGCACAGATACGCAGTATTTT
- | TRBJ1-2 | - | TRBV19 | CASSKEGVGYGYTF | TGTGCCAGTAGTAAGGAAGGTGTGGGGTATGGCTACACCTTC
- | TRBJ2-2 | TRBD2 | TRBV5-1 | CASSRSSGINTGELFF | TGCGCCAGCAGCCGCTCTAGCGGGATTAACACCGGGGAGCTGTTTTTT